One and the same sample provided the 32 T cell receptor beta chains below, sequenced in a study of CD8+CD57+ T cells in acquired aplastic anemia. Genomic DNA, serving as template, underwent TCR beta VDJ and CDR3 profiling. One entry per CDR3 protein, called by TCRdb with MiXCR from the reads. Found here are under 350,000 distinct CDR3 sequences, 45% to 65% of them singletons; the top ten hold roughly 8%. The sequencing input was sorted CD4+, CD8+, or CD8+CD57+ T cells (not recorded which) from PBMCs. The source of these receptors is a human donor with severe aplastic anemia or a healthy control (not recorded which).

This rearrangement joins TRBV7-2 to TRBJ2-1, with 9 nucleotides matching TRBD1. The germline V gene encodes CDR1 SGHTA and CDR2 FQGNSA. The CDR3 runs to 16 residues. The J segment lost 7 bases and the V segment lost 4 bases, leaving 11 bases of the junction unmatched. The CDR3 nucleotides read TGTGCCAGCAGCTCGACAGGGGGTATATCGGTTAATGAGCAGTTCTTC. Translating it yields CASSSTGGISVNEQFF.

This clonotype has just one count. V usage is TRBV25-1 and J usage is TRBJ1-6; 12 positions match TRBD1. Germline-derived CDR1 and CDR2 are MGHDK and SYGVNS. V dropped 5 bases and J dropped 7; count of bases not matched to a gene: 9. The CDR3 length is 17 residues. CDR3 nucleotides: TGTGCCAGCAGTCGACCGGGACAGGGGGCGAAAAATTCACCCCTCCACTTT. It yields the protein CASSRPGQGAKNSPLHF.

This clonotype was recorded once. CDR3 sequence (DNA): TGTGCCAGCAGCGAAGGGCTAGTAGTCTACGAGCAGTACTTC. Translating gives CASSEGLVVYEQYF. The chain carries TRBV9 and TRBJ2-7; D remains unclear. Between the trimmed V and J ends, which lost 3 bases and 3 bases, there was a span of 13 bases. CDR1 and CDR2 (germline): SGDLS, YYNGEE. This CDR3 has 14 amino acids.

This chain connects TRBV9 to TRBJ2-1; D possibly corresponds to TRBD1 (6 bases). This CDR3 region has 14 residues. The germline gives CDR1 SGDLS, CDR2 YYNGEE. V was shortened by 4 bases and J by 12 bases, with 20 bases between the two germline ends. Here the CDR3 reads CASSTPTSGQGQFF. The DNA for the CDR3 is TGTGCCAGCAGCACTCCTACATCGGGACAAGGGCAGTTCTTC.

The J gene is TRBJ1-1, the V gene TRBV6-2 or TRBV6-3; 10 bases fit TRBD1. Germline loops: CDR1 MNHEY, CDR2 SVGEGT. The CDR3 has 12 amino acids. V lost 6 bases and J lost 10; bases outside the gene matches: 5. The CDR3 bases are TGTGCCAGCAGCCAGACAGGGGGCGCAGCTTTCTTT. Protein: CASSQTGGAAFF.

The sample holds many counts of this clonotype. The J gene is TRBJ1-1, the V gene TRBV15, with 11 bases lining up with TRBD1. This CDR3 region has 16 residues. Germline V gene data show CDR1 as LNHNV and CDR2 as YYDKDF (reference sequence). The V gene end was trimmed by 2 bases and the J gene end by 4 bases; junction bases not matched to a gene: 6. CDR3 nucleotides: TGTGCCACCAGCAGATACACCGGGACAGGGGGCACTGAAGCTTTCTTT. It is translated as CATSRYTGTGGTEAFF.

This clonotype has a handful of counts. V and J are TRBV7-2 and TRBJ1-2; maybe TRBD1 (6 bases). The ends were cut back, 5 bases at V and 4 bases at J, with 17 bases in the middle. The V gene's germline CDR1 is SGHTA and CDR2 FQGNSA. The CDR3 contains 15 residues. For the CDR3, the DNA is TGTGCCAGCAGCCGGCAGGGGCAGGGGTCCTATGGCTACACCTTC. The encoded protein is CASSRQGQGSYGYTF.

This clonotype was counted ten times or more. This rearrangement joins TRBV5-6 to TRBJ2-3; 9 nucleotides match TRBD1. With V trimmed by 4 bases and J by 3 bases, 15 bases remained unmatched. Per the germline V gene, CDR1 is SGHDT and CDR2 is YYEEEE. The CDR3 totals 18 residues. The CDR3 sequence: CASSPPWTGVISTDTQYF. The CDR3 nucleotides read TGTGCCAGCAGCCCACCCTGGACAGGGGTTATCAGTACAGATACGCAGTATTTT.

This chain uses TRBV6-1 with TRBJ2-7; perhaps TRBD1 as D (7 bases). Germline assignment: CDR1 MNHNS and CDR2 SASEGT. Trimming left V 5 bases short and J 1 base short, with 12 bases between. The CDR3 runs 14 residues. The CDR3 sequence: CASSYSGGSYEQYF. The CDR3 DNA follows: TGTGCCAGCAGTTACTCAGGGGGGTCCTACGAGCAGTACTTC.

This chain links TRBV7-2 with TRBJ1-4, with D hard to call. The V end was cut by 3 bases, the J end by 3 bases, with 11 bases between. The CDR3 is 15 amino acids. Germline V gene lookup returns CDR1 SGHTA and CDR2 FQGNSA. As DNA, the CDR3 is TGTGCCAGCAGCTTCGGGGTTTGGGCTAATGAAAAACTGTTTTTT. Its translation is CASSFGVWANEKLFF.

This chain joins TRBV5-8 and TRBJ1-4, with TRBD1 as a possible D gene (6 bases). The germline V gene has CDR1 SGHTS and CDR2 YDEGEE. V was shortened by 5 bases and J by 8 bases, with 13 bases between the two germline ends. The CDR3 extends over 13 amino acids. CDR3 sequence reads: CASRGRGGEKLFF. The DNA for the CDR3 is TGTGCCAGCAGGGGCAGGGGTGGAGAAAAACTGTTTTTT.

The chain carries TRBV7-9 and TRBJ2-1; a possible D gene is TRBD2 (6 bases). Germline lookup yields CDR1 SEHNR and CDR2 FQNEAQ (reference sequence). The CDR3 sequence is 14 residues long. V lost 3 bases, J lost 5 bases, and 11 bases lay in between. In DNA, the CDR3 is TGTGCCAGCAGCTTTACTAGCAGAGACAATGAGCAGTTCTTC. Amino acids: CASSFTSRDNEQFF.

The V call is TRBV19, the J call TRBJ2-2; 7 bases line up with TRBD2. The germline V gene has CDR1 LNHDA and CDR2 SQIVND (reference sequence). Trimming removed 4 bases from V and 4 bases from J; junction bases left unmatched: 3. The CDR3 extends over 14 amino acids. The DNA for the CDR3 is TGTGCCAGTAGTAACCCGGGGGGCACCGGGGAGCTGTTTTTT. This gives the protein CASSNPGGTGELFF.

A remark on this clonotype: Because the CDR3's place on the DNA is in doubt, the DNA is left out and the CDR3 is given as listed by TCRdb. This CDR3 is CSATTSGGLTPGSCFF. The chain uses TRBV20-1 and TRBJ2-2; the D call in the table, TRBD2, was not verified against the DNA. The CDR3 spans 16 residues, counting both ends. Germline-derived CDR1 and CDR2 are DFQATT and SNEGSKA (reference sequence).

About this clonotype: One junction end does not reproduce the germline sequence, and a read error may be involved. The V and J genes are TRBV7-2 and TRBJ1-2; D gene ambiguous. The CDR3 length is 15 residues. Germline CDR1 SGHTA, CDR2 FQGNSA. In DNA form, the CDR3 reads TGTGCCGGCAGCTTACCTGGGCAGATGGGTTATGGCTACACCTTC. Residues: CAGSLPGQMGYGYTF.

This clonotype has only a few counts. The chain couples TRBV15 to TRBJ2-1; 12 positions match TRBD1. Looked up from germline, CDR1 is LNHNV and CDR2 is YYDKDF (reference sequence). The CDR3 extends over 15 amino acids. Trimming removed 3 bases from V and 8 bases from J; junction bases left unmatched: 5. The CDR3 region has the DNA TGTGCCACCAGCAGTGGGACAGGGGGCAGCTATGAGCAGTTCTTC. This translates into CATSSGTGGSYEQFF.

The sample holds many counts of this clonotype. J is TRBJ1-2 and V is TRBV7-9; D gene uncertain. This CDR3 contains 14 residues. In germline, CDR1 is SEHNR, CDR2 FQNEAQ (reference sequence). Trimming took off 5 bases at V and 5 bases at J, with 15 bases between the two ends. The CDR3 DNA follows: TGTGCCAGCAGCCCCCGGACGGGAGAGTATGGCTACACCTTC. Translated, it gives CASSPRTGEYGYTF.

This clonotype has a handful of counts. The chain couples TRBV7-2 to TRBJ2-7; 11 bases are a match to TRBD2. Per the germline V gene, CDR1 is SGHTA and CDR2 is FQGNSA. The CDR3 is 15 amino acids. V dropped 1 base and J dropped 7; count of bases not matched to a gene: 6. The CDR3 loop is CASSLGRRLAGEQYF. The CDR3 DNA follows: TGTGCCAGCAGCTTAGGTCGTCGACTAGCGGGGGAGCAGTACTTC. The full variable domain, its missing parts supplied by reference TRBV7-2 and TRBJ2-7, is GAGVSQSPSNKVTEKGKDVELRCDPISGHTALYWYRQSLGQGLEFLIYFQGNSAPDKSGLPSDRFSAERTGGSVSTLTIQRTQQEDSAVYLCASSLGRRLAGEQYFGPGTRLTVT.

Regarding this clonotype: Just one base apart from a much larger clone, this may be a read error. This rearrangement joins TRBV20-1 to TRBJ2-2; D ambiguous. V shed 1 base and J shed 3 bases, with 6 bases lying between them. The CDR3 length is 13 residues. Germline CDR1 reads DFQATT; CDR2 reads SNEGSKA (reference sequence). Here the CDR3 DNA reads TGCAGTGCTAGAGGTTGGGACACCGGGGAGCTGTTTTTT. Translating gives CSARGWDTGELFF.

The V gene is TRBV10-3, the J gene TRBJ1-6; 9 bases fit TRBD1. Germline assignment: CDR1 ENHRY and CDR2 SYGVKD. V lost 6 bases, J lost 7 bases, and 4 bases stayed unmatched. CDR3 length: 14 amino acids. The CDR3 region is CAIRTGTGNSPLHF. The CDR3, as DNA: TGTGCCATCAGGACCGGGACAGGGAATTCACCCCTCCACTTT.

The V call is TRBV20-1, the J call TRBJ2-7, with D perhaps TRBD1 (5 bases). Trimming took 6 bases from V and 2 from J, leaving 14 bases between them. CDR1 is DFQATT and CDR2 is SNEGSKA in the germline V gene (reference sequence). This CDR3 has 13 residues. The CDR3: CSARRTRTYEQYF. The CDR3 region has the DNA TGCAGTGCCAGAAGGACACGAACCTACGAGCAGTACTTC.

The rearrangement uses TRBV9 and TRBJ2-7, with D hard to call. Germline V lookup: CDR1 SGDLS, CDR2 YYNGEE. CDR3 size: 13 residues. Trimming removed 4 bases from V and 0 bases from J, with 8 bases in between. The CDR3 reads CASSSYDSYEQYF. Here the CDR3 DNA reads TGTGCCAGCAGCTCCTACGACTCCTACGAGCAGTACTTC.

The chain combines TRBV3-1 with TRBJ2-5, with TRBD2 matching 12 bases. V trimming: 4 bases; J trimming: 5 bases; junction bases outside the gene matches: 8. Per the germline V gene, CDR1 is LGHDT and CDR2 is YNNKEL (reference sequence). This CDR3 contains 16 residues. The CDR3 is CASSPYLAGGEETQYF. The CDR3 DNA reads TGTGCCAGCAGCCCCTACCTAGCGGGAGGGGAGGAGACCCAGTACTTC.

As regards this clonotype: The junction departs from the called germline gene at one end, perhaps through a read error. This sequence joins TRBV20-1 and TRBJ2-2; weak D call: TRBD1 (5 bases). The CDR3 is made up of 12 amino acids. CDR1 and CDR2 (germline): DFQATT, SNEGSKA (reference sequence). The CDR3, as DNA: TGCAGTGCCACAGGTCTCACCGTGGAGCTGTTTTTT. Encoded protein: CSATGLTVELFF.

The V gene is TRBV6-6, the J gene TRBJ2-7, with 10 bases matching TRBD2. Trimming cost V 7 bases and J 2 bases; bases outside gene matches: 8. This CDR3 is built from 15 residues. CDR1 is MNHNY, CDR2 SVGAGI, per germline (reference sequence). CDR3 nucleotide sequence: TGTGCCAGCAAACCCCTACTAGCGGGAACCTACGAGCAGTACTTC. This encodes CASKPLLAGTYEQYF.

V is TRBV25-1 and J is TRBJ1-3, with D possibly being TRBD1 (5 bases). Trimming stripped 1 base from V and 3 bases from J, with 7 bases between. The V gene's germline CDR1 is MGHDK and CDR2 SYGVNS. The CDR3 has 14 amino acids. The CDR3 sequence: CASSESGGGNTIYF. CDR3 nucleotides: TGTGCCAGCAGTGAATCCGGGGGTGGAAACACCATATATTTT.

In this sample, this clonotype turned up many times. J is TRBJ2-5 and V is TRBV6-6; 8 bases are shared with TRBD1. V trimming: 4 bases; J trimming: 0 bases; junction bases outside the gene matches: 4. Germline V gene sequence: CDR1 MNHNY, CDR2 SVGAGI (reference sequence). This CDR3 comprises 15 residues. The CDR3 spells CASSFRDRYQETQYF. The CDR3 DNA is TGTGCCAGCAGTTTCCGGGACAGGTACCAAGAGACCCAGTACTTC.

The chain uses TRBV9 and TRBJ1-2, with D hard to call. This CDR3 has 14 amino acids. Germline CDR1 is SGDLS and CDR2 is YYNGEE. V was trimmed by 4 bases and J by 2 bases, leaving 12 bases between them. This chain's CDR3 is CASSPSRVNYGYTF. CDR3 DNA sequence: TGTGCCAGCAGCCCGTCCCGGGTAAACTATGGCTACACCTTC. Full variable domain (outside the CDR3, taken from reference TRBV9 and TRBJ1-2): DSGVTQTPKHLITATGQRVTLRCSPRSGDLSVYWYQQSLDQGLQFLIQYYNGEERAKGNILERFSAQQFPDLHSELNLSSLELGDSALYFCASSPSRVNYGYTFGSGTRLTVV.

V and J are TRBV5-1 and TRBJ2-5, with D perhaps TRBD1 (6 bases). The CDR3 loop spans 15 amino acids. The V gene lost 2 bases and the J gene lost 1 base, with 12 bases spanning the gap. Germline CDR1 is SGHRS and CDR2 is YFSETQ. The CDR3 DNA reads TGCGCCAGCAGCTTCGCGATACAGGGCCAAGAGACCCAGTACTTC. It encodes CASSFAIQGQETQYF. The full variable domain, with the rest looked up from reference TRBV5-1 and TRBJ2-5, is KAGVTQTPRYLIKTRGQQVTLSCSPISGHRSVSWYQQTPGQGLQFLFEYFSETQRNKGNFPGRFSGRQFSNSRSEMNVSTLELGDSALYLCASSFAIQGQETQYFGPGTRLLVL.

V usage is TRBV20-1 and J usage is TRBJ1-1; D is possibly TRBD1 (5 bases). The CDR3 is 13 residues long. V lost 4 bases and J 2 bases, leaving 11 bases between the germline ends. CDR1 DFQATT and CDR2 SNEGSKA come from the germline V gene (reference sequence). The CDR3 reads CSAMADSNTEAFF. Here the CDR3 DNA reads TGCAGTGCTATGGCAGACAGCAACACTGAAGCTTTCTTT.

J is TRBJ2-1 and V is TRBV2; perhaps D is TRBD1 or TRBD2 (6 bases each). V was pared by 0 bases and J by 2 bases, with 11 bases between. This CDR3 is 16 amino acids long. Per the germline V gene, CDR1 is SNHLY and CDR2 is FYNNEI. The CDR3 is CASSEAVGGPYNEQFF. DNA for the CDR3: TGTGCCAGCAGTGAAGCGGTGGGGGGCCCCTACAATGAGCAGTTCTTC.

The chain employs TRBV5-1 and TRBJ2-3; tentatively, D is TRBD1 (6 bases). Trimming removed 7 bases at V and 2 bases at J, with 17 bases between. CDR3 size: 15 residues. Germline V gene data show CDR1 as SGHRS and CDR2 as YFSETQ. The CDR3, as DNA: TGCGCCAGCCTCCTGGGGGCGGGCTCCACAGATACGCAGTATTTT. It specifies CASLLGAGSTDTQYF.